This T cell receptor beta chain was obtained from a study of blood T cell repertoires in COVID-19. Study-wide context: Samples came from the United States, Italy and Spain, spanning acute and convalescent COVID-19. Sources were T cells, B-cell-depleted T cells, or PBMCs; the material itself was cDNA or gDNA.

The protocol was immunoSEQ multiplex PCR, while the TCRdb copy is restricted to in-frame clones and leaves out a portion. The table includes some 340,000 clones, about 83% detected once. CDR3 size: 15 residues. Trimming took 3 bases from V and 1 from J, leaving 10 bases between them. Germline CDR1 LNHNV, CDR2 YYDKDF (reference sequence). The chain uses TRBV15 and TRBJ1-5, with D possibly being TRBD1 (5 bases). The source material was peripheral blood. The TCR sequence derives from a man aged 30 to 45 with active or convalescent COVID-19. The CDR3 protein is CATSSTGRSNQPQHF. The CDR3 nucleotides read TGTGCCACCAGCAGTACAGGTAGAAGCAATCAGCCCCAGCATTTT.